The T cell receptor beta chain described here comes from a study of response to subunit inactivated influenza vaccine. Study results and limitations: Each seasonal influenza vaccination, the authors suggested, recruits few new T cells.

TCRdb reprocessed the RT-PCR reads via MiXCR and lists one record per CDR3 protein. In the table there are hundreds of thousands of distinct CDR3 sequences, around 13% of which are singletons. The CDR3 is 15 amino acids. The V gene end was trimmed by 6 bases and the J gene end by 4 bases; junction bases not matched to a gene: 7. Germline CDR1 and CDR2: ENHRY and SYGVKD. A word on this clonotype: Its specificity is unknown.

The chain recombines TRBV10-3 with TRBJ2-2, with TRBD2 matching 8 bases. This TCR was recovered from a man in his fifties who received an inactivated influenza vaccine. The sample in question was PBMCs from blood, obtained approximately 15 days before vaccination. This chain's CDR3 is CAISRGLAPTGELFF. CDR3 nucleotide sequence: TGTGCCATCAGCCGTGGACTAGCTCCCACCGGGGAGCTGTTTTTT.